These 29 T cell receptor beta chains share one sample of origin, sequenced in a study of CD8 T cells in Susac syndrome. A quantity of roughly 0.5 to 1 ug RNA underwent reverse transcription using random hexamers. TCRdb reprocessed the immunoSEQ multiplex PCR reads via MiXCR and lists one record per CDR3 protein. Of about 150,000 distinct CDR3 sequences in the sample, 95% were seen once. Sequenced material: CD8+ T cells from PBMCs. Receptors originate from a human donor with multiple sclerosis.

The chain links TRBV3-1 to TRBJ2-1; D might be TRBD2 (6 bases). Germline assignment: CDR1 LGHDT and CDR2 YNNKEL (reference sequence). V was clipped by 4 bases and J by 3 bases, with 19 bases between them. This CDR3 comprises 17 residues. The CDR3 coding sequence is TGTGCCAGCAGCCCATCTTTTTTGGGGGGTGACTACAATGAGCAGTTCTTC. It specifies CASSPSFLGGDYNEQFF.

V is TRBV2 and J is TRBJ2-3, with 8 bases matching TRBD2. The ends lost 6 bases at V and 6 bases at J; junction bases unmatched: 8. The CDR3 runs 14 residues. Germline loops: CDR1 SNHLY, CDR2 FYNNEI. CDR3 protein: CASSPSGGGDTQYF. In DNA, the CDR3 is TGTGCCAGCAGCCCAAGCGGGGGTGGGGATACGCAGTATTTT.

This clonotype has just one count. The genes are TRBV29-1 and TRBJ1-1, with a tentative D call TRBD1 (5 bases). Germline CDR1 is SQVTM and CDR2 is ANQGSEA. V was trimmed by 4 bases and J by 3 bases, leaving 12 bases between them. CDR3 length: 13 amino acids. The CDR3 sequence: CSVVSEGYTEAFF. The CDR3 DNA reads TGCAGCGTTGTATCGGAGGGGTACACTGAAGCTTTCTTT.

This clonotype was observed once. The genes are TRBV9 and TRBJ2-1; D gene ambiguous. V was cut by 3 bases and J by 4 bases, with 8 bases left in between. This CDR3 spans 13 amino acids. Germline CDR1 and CDR2: SGDLS and YYNGEE. CDR3 in amino acids: CASSEGSYNEQFF. The DNA for the CDR3 is TGTGCCAGCAGCGAAGGGTCATACAATGAGCAGTTCTTC.

The sample holds one count of this clonotype. The rearrangement joins TRBV13 to TRBJ2-5; the D is unclear. The CDR3 is 14 residues long. In germline, CDR1 is PRHDT, CDR2 FYEKMQ (reference sequence). V was pared by 4 bases and J by 1 base, with 10 bases between. The CDR3 loop reads CASSSAPTQETQYF. CDR3 bases: TGTGCCAGCAGCTCCGCCCCTACCCAAGAGACCCAGTACTTC. The full variable domain, rest sourced from reference TRBV13 and TRBJ2-5, is AAGVIQSPRHLIKEKRETATLKCYPIPRHDTVYWYQQGPGQDPQFLISFYEKMQSDKGSIPDRFSAQQFSDYHSELNMSSLELGDSALYFCASSSAPTQETQYFGPGTRLLVL.

The V call is TRBV7-2, the J call TRBJ1-2; TRBD1 aligns across 12 bases. The V gene's germline CDR1 is SGHTA and CDR2 FQGNSA. This CDR3 has 14 amino acids. V dropped 5 bases and J dropped 8; count of bases not matched to a gene: 6. CDR3 DNA sequence: TGTGCCAGCAGCCCGGGACAGGGGGCCAGGGGCTACACCTTC. Its translation: CASSPGQGARGYTF.

This chain links TRBV15 with TRBJ2-7; a weak D match, TRBD2 (6 bases). There are 15 residues in the CDR3. Between the trimmed V and J ends, which lost 0 bases and 1 base, there was a span of 10 bases. The germline V gene encodes CDR1 LNHNV and CDR2 YYDKDF (reference sequence). This CDR3 reads CATSRDGGSSYEQYV. The CDR3 DNA follows: TGTGCCACCAGCAGAGATGGGGGGTCTTCCTACGAGCAGTACGTC.

The J gene is TRBJ2-1, the V gene TRBV7-2, with 7 bases that match TRBD1. J lost 5 bases, V lost 7 bases, and 14 bases had no gene match. Germline V lookup: CDR1 SGHTA, CDR2 FQGNSA. CDR3 size: 16 residues. CDR3 sequence (DNA): TGTGCCAGCATCCACCCGGACAGGCTTAGGAACAATGAGCAGTTCTTC. It translates to CASIHPDRLRNNEQFF. The whole variable domain, filled in from reference TRBV7-2 and TRBJ2-1, reads GAGVSQSPSNKVTEKGKDVELRCDPISGHTALYWYRQSLGQGLEFLIYFQGNSAPDKSGLPSDRFSAERTGGSVSTLTIQRTQQEDSAVYLCASIHPDRLRNNEQFFGPGTRLTVL.

The V gene is TRBV7-9, the J gene TRBJ2-1; TRBD2 is a possible D gene (6 bases). Germline lookup yields CDR1 SEHNR and CDR2 FQNEAQ (reference sequence). This CDR3 spans 12 amino acids. Trimming cost V 1 base and J 10 bases, with 8 bases left between them. CDR3 protein: CASSLGGREQFF. The CDR3 DNA follows: TGTGCCAGCAGCTTAGGAGGGAGGGAGCAGTTCTTC.

The rearrangement uses TRBV29-1 and TRBJ2-4; 9 nucleotides match TRBD1. CDR1 SQVTM and CDR2 ANQGSEA come from the germline V gene. Trimming at V came to 3 bases and at J to 2 bases, leaving 5 bases not matched to a gene. The CDR3 runs to 15 residues. CDR3 loop: CSVEDRGGTKNIQYF. The CDR3 bases are TGCAGCGTTGAGGACAGGGGAGGAACCAAAAACATTCAGTACTTC.

This clonotype was observed a handful of times. The CDR3 coding sequence is TGTGCCAGCACCCTAGAGCGTGGTGAGACCCAGTACTTC. Residues: CASTLERGETQYF. The chain recombines TRBV6-1 with TRBJ2-5; D ambiguous. This CDR3 contains 13 residues. Trimming cost V 7 bases and J 5 bases, with 14 bases left between them. Germline V gene lookup returns CDR1 MNHNS and CDR2 SASEGT.

This chain uses TRBV27 with TRBJ2-7; weak D call: TRBD2 (6 bases). V shed 2 bases and J shed 3 bases, with 8 bases lying between them. This CDR3 contains 13 residues. Germline CDR1 and CDR2: MNHEY and SMNVEV (reference sequence). The CDR3 DNA reads TGTGCCAGCAGTTTAAGGAGGGACTACGAGCAGTACGTC. This sequence encodes CASSLRRDYEQYV.

The V gene is TRBV5-6, the J gene TRBJ2-7, with 7 bases lining up with TRBD1. The CDR3 consists of 14 residues. V shed 3 bases, J shed 0 bases, and the junction held 3 bases outside the gene matches. The germline gives CDR1 SGHDT, CDR2 YYEEEE. CDR3 region: CASSWGQLSYEQYF. The CDR3 region has the DNA TGTGCCAGCAGCTGGGGACAGCTCTCCTACGAGCAGTACTTC.

This clonotype was observed once. The chain uses TRBV28 and TRBJ1-2, with 8 nucleotides matching TRBD1. The J segment lost 3 bases and the V segment lost 6 bases, leaving 6 bases of the junction unmatched. Per the germline V gene, CDR1 is MDHEN and CDR2 is SYDVKM. CDR3 length equals 14 residues. CDR3 sequence: CASSTDRGYYGYTF. CDR3 DNA sequence: TGTGCCAGCAGCACCGACAGGGGCTACTATGGCTACACCTTC.

The genes are TRBV9 and TRBJ2-2; D remains ambiguous. There are 13 residues in the CDR3. Germline CDR1 SGDLS, CDR2 YYNGEE. Trimming removed 5 bases from V and 0 bases from J, with 5 bases in between. The CDR3 coding sequence is TGTGCCAGCAGAGGGACGAACACCGGGGAGCTGTTTTTT. Protein: CASRGTNTGELFF.

This clonotype was seen only a few times. The genes are TRBV12-3 or TRBV12-4 and TRBJ1-2; D not certain. This CDR3 has 13 residues. Between the trimmed V and J ends, which lost 1 base and 3 bases, there was a span of 6 bases. CDR3 DNA: TGTGCCAGCAGTTTAGGGCAGGACTATGGCTACACCTTC. Protein sequence: CASSLGQDYGYTF.

The chain is built from TRBV11-2 and TRBJ2-3, with TRBD2 identical over 9 bases. The CDR3 covers 17 residues. The germline gives CDR1 SGHAT, CDR2 FQNNGV. V lost 7 bases, J lost 0 bases, and 11 bases stayed unmatched. The CDR3 sequence: CASKAPAGGASTDTQYF. CDR3 bases: TGTGCCAGCAAAGCGCCCGCGGGGGGGGCTAGCACAGATACGCAGTATTTT.

V and J are TRBV13 and TRBJ1-2; no clear D gene. V was pared by 0 bases and J by 3 bases, with 5 bases between. CDR3 size: 13 residues. Germline V lookup: CDR1 PRHDT, CDR2 FYEKMQ (reference sequence). As DNA, the CDR3 is TGTGCCAGCAGCTTAGGGCAGTACTATGGCTACACCTTC. This translates into CASSLGQYYGYTF. The full variable domain, with the rest looked up from reference TRBV13 and TRBJ1-2, is AAGVIQSPRHLIKEKRETATLKCYPIPRHDTVYWYQQGPGQDPQFLISFYEKMQSDKGSIPDRFSAQQFSDYHSELNMSSLELGDSALYFCASSLGQYYGYTFGSGTRLTVV.

As DNA, the CDR3 is TGTGCCAGCACCCCCGGACAGGGGGCGCCCACTGAAGCTTTCTTT. The encoded protein is CASTPGQGAPTEAFF. V and J are TRBV7-6 and TRBJ1-1; TRBD1 matches at 11 bases. The CDR3 totals 15 residues. The germline V gene encodes CDR1 SGHVS and CDR2 FNYEAQ. J gave up 4 bases and V 7 bases, and 8 bases lay outside the gene matches. Full variable domain (outside the CDR3, taken from reference TRBV7-6 and TRBJ1-1): GAGVSQSPRYKVTKRGQDVALRCDPISGHVSLYWYRQALGQGPEFLTYFNYEAQQDKSGLPNDRFSAERPEGSISTLTIQRTEQRDSAMYRCASTPGQGAPTEAFFGQGTRLTVV.

The V call is TRBV5-6, the J call TRBJ2-1, with 13 nucleotides matching TRBD2. There are 16 residues in the CDR3. Germline V gene lookup returns CDR1 SGHDT and CDR2 YYEEEE. The ends lost 4 bases at V and 4 bases at J; junction bases unmatched: 5. The CDR3, as DNA: TGTGCCAGCAGCCCCCAGGGACTAGCGGGGTACAATGAGCAGTTCTTC. This gives the protein CASSPQGLAGYNEQFF.

This clonotype was observed a single time. The gene calls are TRBV29-1 and TRBJ2-3; 13 bases map to TRBD2. In germline, CDR1 is SQVTM, CDR2 ANQGSEA. The CDR3 spans 18 residues. V lost 3 bases, J lost 1 base, and 10 bases stayed unmatched. CDR3 in amino acids: CSVDTSGGAWSGTDTQYF. Written as DNA, the CDR3 is TGCAGCGTTGACACTAGCGGGGGGGCCTGGTCTGGCACAGATACGCAGTATTTT.

The chain combines TRBV2 with TRBJ2-1, with 10 bases that match TRBD1. Looked up from germline, CDR1 is SNHLY and CDR2 is FYNNEI. CDR3 length: 14 amino acids. J was trimmed by 5 bases and V by 7 bases; bases with no gene match: 5. For the CDR3, the DNA is TGTGCCAGCAAGGAAGGGACAGGGGACAATGAGCAGTTCTTC. It is translated as CASKEGTGDNEQFF.

The chain carries TRBV9 and TRBJ2-7; D unclear. Germline V gene lookup returns CDR1 SGDLS and CDR2 YYNGEE. V dropped 3 bases and J dropped 0 bases, with 7 bases sitting between them. The CDR3 length is 13 residues. The CDR3 spells CASSGKSSYEQYF. The CDR3 DNA follows: TGTGCCAGCAGCGGAAAGAGCTCCTACGAGCAGTACTTC.

The chain recombines TRBV12-3 or TRBV12-4 with TRBJ1-6, with D uncertain. Trimming stripped 2 bases from V and 0 bases from J, with 14 bases between. This CDR3 contains 18 residues. The CDR3 spells CASSLNRRTSSYNSPLHF. The CDR3 nucleotides read TGTGCCAGCAGTTTAAACAGAAGGACTAGCTCCTATAATTCACCCCTCCACTTT.

The gene calls are TRBV2 and TRBJ1-6, with 8 nucleotides matching TRBD1. In germline, CDR1 is SNHLY, CDR2 FYNNEI. This CDR3 has 13 residues. V dropped 6 bases and J dropped 7; count of bases not matched to a gene: 2. The CDR3 bases are TGTGCCAGCAGCGGACAGGGAAATTCACCCCTCCACTTT. Protein sequence: CASSGQGNSPLHF. Together with reference TRBV2 and TRBJ1-6, the CDR3 gives the full variable domain: EPEVTQTPSHQVTQMGQEVILRCVPISNHLYFYWYRQILGQKVEFLVSFYNNEISEKSEIFDDQFSVERPDGSNFTLKIRSTKLEDSAMYFCASSGQGNSPLHFGNGTRLTVT.

The rearrangement joins TRBV12-3 or TRBV12-4 to TRBJ2-7; D possibly corresponds to TRBD1 (6 bases). Trimming removed 6 bases at V and 5 bases at J, with 14 bases between. The CDR3 extends over 13 amino acids. This CDR3 reads CASSTGSTNEQYV. The CDR3 DNA sequence: TGTGCCAGCAGCACAGGGTCAACCAACGAGCAGTACGTC.

V is TRBV6-2 or TRBV6-3 and J is TRBJ2-7; 7 positions match TRBD1. The length of the CDR3 is 14 residues. V lost 4 bases and J lost 2; bases outside the gene matches: 5. Germline-derived CDR1 and CDR2 are MNHEY and SVGEGT. CDR3 coding DNA: TGTGCCAGCAGTTTTTCGGGGACAGCCTACGAGCAGTACGTC. Amino acid sequence: CASSFSGTAYEQYV.

This clonotype was detected only once. J is TRBJ2-5 and V is TRBV4-2; no firm D call. The CDR3 spans 15 residues. Per the germline V gene, CDR1 is LGHNA and CDR2 is YNFKEQ. Trimming took off 4 bases at V and 1 base at J, with 13 bases between the two ends. This CDR3 reads CASSPLDGFQETQYF. The CDR3 nucleotides read TGTGCCAGCAGCCCGTTGGACGGTTTCCAAGAGACCCAGTACTTC.

The gene calls are TRBV2 and TRBJ2-3, with D perhaps matching TRBD1 or TRBD2 (6 bases each). Germline assignment: CDR1 SNHLY and CDR2 FYNNEI. This CDR3 region has 13 residues. V was pared by 6 bases and J by 1 base, with 8 bases between. CDR3 nucleotide sequence: TGTGCCAGCAGGGAGGGGGGCACAGATACGCAGTATTTT. This codes for CASREGGTDTQYF.